The TCR beta chain under discussion was sequenced for a study of shared clonotypes between healthy human individuals. Positive CCR7 selection of CD45RO-negative cells yielded the naive CD8 cells, and terminally differentiated effector memory CD45RA+ cells were excluded. Per germline, CDR1 MNHNY and CDR2 SVGAGI (reference sequence). The CDR3 is 11 residues long. Between the trimmed V and J ends, which lost 8 bases and 6 bases, there was a span of 9 bases. TCRdb's copy holds only in-frame clones and misses some; the assay was immunoSEQ multiplex PCR. This sample has some 2.1 million clones, with 85% to 95% found just once. Worth noting for this clone: What it binds is unknown.

Study-wide points: Estimated richness was generally greater in naive than memory subsets.

This receptor was identified in a man between 18 and 29 years old in good health. Some clones in this sample may be carry-over from other donors' samples. The sample taken for sequencing was naive CD8+ T cells from PBMCs. The chain employs TRBV6-6 and TRBJ2-3; no reliable D call. CDR3 nucleotide sequence: TGTGCCAGCGTCCTGACTGATACGCAGTATTTT. Amino acid sequence: CASVLTDTQYF.